What follows are 24 T cell receptor beta chains derived from one specimen sequenced in a study of T-cell memory formation after mild COVID-19. TCRdb fed the 5' RACE reads into MiXCR, producing one record per CDR3 protein. The sample lists about 360,000 distinct CDR3 sequences, roughly 13% seen once, with 20% to 25% in the top ten. The source material was PBMCs or a T cell subset sorted from them (not recorded which). The receptors were gathered from a man aged 18 to 35 who had mild COVID-19 (a few samples of this study predate the infection). Cell type and time point are not known.

This clonotype came up a few times. The gene calls are TRBV7-9 and TRBJ1-1; D call uncertain. V lost 5 bases, J lost 10 bases, and 20 bases lay in between. This CDR3 has 14 amino acids. Germline CDR1 reads SEHNR; CDR2 reads FQNEAQ (reference sequence). In DNA form, the CDR3 reads TGTGCCAGCAGCCGAATCTCTACGGGTGATCGAGCTTTCTTT. Encoded protein: CASSRISTGDRAFF. Complete variable domain (other parts from reference TRBV7-9 and TRBJ1-1): DTGVSQNPRHKITKRGQNVTFRCDPISEHNRLYWYRQTLGQGPEFLTYFQNEAQLEKSRLLSDRFSAERPKGSFSTLEIQRTEQGDSAMYLCASSRISTGDRAFFGQGTRLTVV.

This clonotype has only one observation. The chain uses TRBV12-3 or TRBV12-4 and TRBJ2-1; D perhaps matches TRBD1 (6 bases). The CDR3 is 15 residues long. V lost 6 bases, J lost 1 base, and 13 bases lay in between. The DNA of the CDR3 is TGTGCCAGCAGGCCGCCACAGGGTTCCTACAATGAGCAGTTCTTC. Its protein is CASRPPQGSYNEQFF.

This clonotype occurred a few times. The V call is TRBV20-1, the J call TRBJ2-1; D is possibly TRBD1 or TRBD2 (5 bases each). The CDR3 length is 14 residues. V was pared by 5 bases and J by 2 bases, with 13 bases between. Germline V lookup: CDR1 DFQATT, CDR2 SNEGSKA (reference sequence). The DNA of the CDR3 is TGCAGTGCTCGCGACGGGACCACCTACAATGAGCAGTTCTTC. This translates into CSARDGTTYNEQFF.

This clonotype came up many times. This chain connects TRBV6-2 or TRBV6-3 to TRBJ2-1; TRBD1 matches 8 bases. The J segment lost 4 bases and the V segment lost 11 bases, leaving 13 bases of the junction unmatched. CDR1 is MNHEY, CDR2 SVGEGT, per germline. The CDR3 sequence is 15 residues long. The CDR3 nucleotides are TGTGCCTCCGAGGATCGGACAGGGTTATACAATGAGCAGTTCTTC. Protein: CASEDRTGLYNEQFF.

The rearrangement uses TRBV6-1 and TRBJ2-1; D might be TRBD1 or TRBD2, each matching 7 bases. The length of the CDR3 is 16 residues. Trimming left V 7 bases short and J 0 bases short, with 16 bases between. The V gene's germline CDR1 is MNHNS and CDR2 SASEGT. The CDR3 loop is CASKGAPGGSYNEQFF. The CDR3 region has the DNA TGTGCCAGCAAGGGGGCCCCGGGGGGCTCCTACAATGAGCAGTTCTTC.

The rearrangement joins TRBV7-2 to TRBJ2-3; D is undetermined. Germline V lookup: CDR1 SGHTA, CDR2 FQGNSA. V was pared by 0 bases and J by 6 bases, with 13 bases between. This CDR3 spans 15 amino acids. CDR3 in amino acids: CASSLAGPRRDTQYF. The CDR3, as DNA: TGTGCCAGCAGCTTAGCCGGGCCCCGTAGGGATACGCAGTATTTT.

The chain recombines TRBV5-1 with TRBJ2-5; D is uncertain. V dropped 2 bases and J dropped 1 base, with 12 bases sitting between them. Germline-derived CDR1 and CDR2 are SGHRS and YFSETQ. The CDR3 sequence is 15 residues long. CDR3: CASSFHAPLQETQYF. In DNA form, the CDR3 reads TGCGCCAGCAGCTTCCACGCCCCGCTCCAAGAGACCCAGTACTTC.

This chain joins TRBV5-4 and TRBJ2-3; D remains unclear. Germline V gives CDR1 SGHNT, CDR2 YYREEE (reference sequence). The length of the CDR3 is 13 residues. The V end lost 4 bases, the J end lost 6 bases, and 12 bases lay between the germline ends. The DNA of the CDR3 is TGTGCCAGCAGCCTAGGGCCCGTTGATACGCAGTATTTT. It translates to CASSLGPVDTQYF.

This clonotype was recorded at least ten times. V gene TRBV4-3 combines with J gene TRBJ2-3; D gene unclear. This CDR3 spans 14 amino acids. The V gene's germline CDR1 is LGHNA and CDR2 YSLEER. V gave up 5 bases and J gave up 6 bases, with 15 bases separating them. CDR3 bases: TGCGCCAGCAGCTCCTCCCTCCTTCGCGATACGCAGTATTTT. Protein product: CASSSSLLRDTQYF.

The chain recombines TRBV29-1 with TRBJ1-5, with D possibly being TRBD1 (6 bases). The CDR3 runs to 12 residues. The V gene lost 4 bases and the J gene lost 5 bases, with 9 bases spanning the gap. Germline assignment: CDR1 SQVTM and CDR2 ANQGSEA. The CDR3 reads CSVGTEDQPQHF. The CDR3 bases are TGCAGCGTTGGGACAGAGGATCAGCCCCAGCATTTT. Looking up the rest from reference TRBV29-1 and TRBJ1-5 gives the full variable domain: SAVISQKPSRDICQRGTSLTIQCQVDSQVTMMFWYRQQPGQSLTLIATANQGSEATYESGFVIDKFPISRPNLTFSTLTVSNMSPEDSSIYLCSVGTEDQPQHFGDGTRLSIL.

A few counts support this clonotype. This sequence joins TRBV29-1 and TRBJ2-5; TRBD2 agrees at 9 bases. The germline gives CDR1 SQVTM, CDR2 ANQGSEA. CDR3 size: 16 residues. The J segment lost 3 bases and the V segment lost 3 bases, leaving 11 bases of the junction unmatched. CDR3: CSVESWVLAGKETQYF. CDR3 in DNA: TGCAGCGTTGAGTCGTGGGTACTAGCGGGTAAAGAGACCCAGTACTTC. Supplemented by reference TRBV29-1 and TRBJ2-5, the full variable domain reads SAVISQKPSRDICQRGTSLTIQCQVDSQVTMMFWYRQQPGQSLTLIATANQGSEATYESGFVIDKFPISRPNLTFSTLTVSNMSPEDSSIYLCSVESWVLAGKETQYFGPGTRLLVL.

This clonotype was seen a few times. V and J are TRBV6-5 and TRBJ2-2; D may be TRBD2 (5 bases). V lost 2 bases and J lost 4, with 11 bases in between. The V gene's germline CDR1 is MNHEY and CDR2 SVGAGI. The CDR3 has 15 residues. CDR3 residues: CASSYDIAITGELFF. The DNA of the CDR3 is TGTGCCAGCAGTTACGACATAGCGATCACCGGGGAGCTGTTTTTT.

The chain is built from TRBV20-1 and TRBJ2-1; TRBD2 is a possible D gene (6 bases). The germline V and J ends were trimmed by 3 bases and 5 bases, with 14 bases remaining between them. There are 14 residues in the CDR3. Germline lookup yields CDR1 DFQATT and CDR2 SNEGSKA (reference sequence). The CDR3 sequence: CSASPGVGNNEQFF. CDR3 in DNA: TGCAGTGCTAGCCCGGGGGTGGGGAACAATGAGCAGTTCTTC.

This clonotype was recorded a few times. The chain employs TRBV27 and TRBJ2-7; D perhaps matches TRBD2 (5 bases). Trimming shortened V by 5 bases and J by 2 bases, and 10 bases separated the two germline ends. The CDR3 spans 13 residues. Germline loops: CDR1 MNHEY, CDR2 SMNVEV (reference sequence). CDR3 bases: TGTGCCAGCAGTCCGCGGGCGACCTACGAGCAGTACGTC. Its protein is CASSPRATYEQYV.

The chain has TRBV6-5 and TRBJ2-7, with 10 bases that match TRBD1. With 6 bases clipped from V and 10 bases from J, the junction kept 9 bases outside the gene matches. CDR1 MNHEY and CDR2 SVGAGI come from the germline V gene. The CDR3 length is 13 residues. CDR3: CASRDDRGPHQYF. The CDR3 nucleotides are TGTGCCAGCAGGGACGACAGGGGGCCTCATCAGTACTTC.

The CDR3 DNA follows: TGTGCCAGCAGCAAGGGCAATCAGCCCCAGCATTTT. This translates into CASSKGNQPQHF. The chain links TRBV6-2 or TRBV6-3 to TRBJ1-5; no firm D call. Germline V gene data show CDR1 as MNHEY and CDR2 as SVGEGT. The CDR3 has 12 amino acids. V was trimmed by 6 bases and J by 2 bases, leaving 5 bases between them.

As to this clonotype: This may be a read error: a much more frequent sequence differs by one nucleotide. V and J are TRBV7-3 and TRBJ2-3, with 9 bases matching TRBD1. The CDR3 is 13 residues long. Germline lookup yields CDR1 SGHTA and CDR2 FQGTGA. V trimming: 5 bases; J trimming: 4 bases; junction bases outside the gene matches: 1. The DNA for the CDR3 is TGTGCCAGCAGCACAGGGGGCGCAGATACGCAGTATTTT. Translation: CASSTGGADTQYF.

V and J are TRBV7-2 and TRBJ2-2, with 7 positions matching TRBD1. The length of the CDR3 is 14 residues. Losses at the gene ends were 5 bases for V and 6 bases for J; bases not matched to a gene: 6. Germline CDR1 is SGHTA and CDR2 is FQGNSA. In nucleotides, the CDR3 is TGTGCCAGCAGCCCGGGACAGCCTCCCGGGGAGCTGTTTTTT. This translates into CASSPGQPPGELFF.

A few counts support this clonotype. J is TRBJ2-6 and V is TRBV7-2, with 7 bases matching TRBD1. The germline V gene has CDR1 SGHTA and CDR2 FQGNSA. The CDR3 is 17 amino acids. V was pared by 1 base and J by 4 bases, with 7 bases of the junction left unmatched. The CDR3 is CASSLDAGGSGANVLTF. CDR3 DNA sequence: TGTGCCAGCAGCTTAGACGCAGGGGGATCAGGGGCCAACGTCCTGACTTTC.

This clonotype was detected many times. V and J are TRBV7-9 and TRBJ2-7; no clear D. CDR1 is SEHNR, CDR2 FQNEAQ, per germline (reference sequence). The V end was cut by 7 bases, the J end by 6 bases, with 16 bases between. The CDR3 loop spans 13 amino acids. CDR3 nucleotide sequence: TGTGCCAGCACCCTTACCTGGGCGAGCGAGCAGTACTTC. Its protein is CASTLTWASEQYF.

This clonotype was observed a few times. The gene calls are TRBV7-2 and TRBJ2-3; TRBD2 matches at 8 bases. V lost 5 bases to trimming and J lost 14 bases; unmatched junction nucleotides: 21. Germline values: CDR1 SGHTA, CDR2 FQGNSA. The CDR3 runs 16 residues. In DNA, the CDR3 is TGTGCCAGCAGCCAGGCGGATAGCGGGGCCCGACTGACACGGTATTTT. Protein: CASSQADSGARLTRYF.

This clonotype was detected a few times. V and J are TRBV5-1 and TRBJ2-7; TRBD1 aligns across 9 bases. The CDR3 is 15 residues long. Trimming removed 0 bases from V and 6 bases from J; junction bases left unmatched: 7. Germline CDR1 reads SGHRS; CDR2 reads YFSETQ. The CDR3 spells CASSLAVDRGFEQYF. CDR3 nucleotides: TGCGCCAGCAGCTTGGCCGTGGACAGGGGTTTCGAGCAGTACTTC.

This clonotype was counted only a few times. The V call is TRBV5-1, the J call TRBJ2-5, with TRBD1 matching 9 bases. Germline V gene data show CDR1 as SGHRS and CDR2 as YFSETQ. Losses at the gene ends were 2 bases for V and 6 bases for J; bases not matched to a gene: 8. The CDR3 loop spans 15 amino acids. The CDR3 DNA reads as TGCGCCAGCAGCTTTAGGACAGGGGAAATGAAGACCCAGTACTTC. It encodes CASSFRTGEMKTQYF.

This clonotype was seen more than once but under ten times. The chain has TRBV6-6 and TRBJ2-4; 7 bases are shared with TRBD1. CDR3 length: 16 residues. CDR1 and CDR2 (germline): MNHNY, SVGAGI (reference sequence). Losses at the gene ends were 6 bases for V and 0 bases for J; bases not matched to a gene: 8. The CDR3 DNA reads as TGTGCCAGCAGACGCCCCGGGACAGAAGCCAAAAACATTCAGTACTTC. Its translation is CASRRPGTEAKNIQYF.